The present T cell receptor (beta chain) was sequenced within a study of tumor and adjacent non-tumor tissue in lung cancer. In the study overall: Samples averaged around 4 million productive TCRbeta reads each.

By sample share, this clonotype is large. Antigen: not known. With 3 bases clipped from V and 5 bases from J, the junction kept 6 bases outside the gene matches. This CDR3 region has 14 residues. Germline V lookup: CDR1 MNHEY, CDR2 SVGAGI. RNA was extracted from bulk tissue without any cell sorting. The library came from three nested PCR rounds adapted from ARM-PCR protocols. TCRdb redid the calling of the multiplex PCR reads with MiXCR, one entry per CDR3 protein. The table has more than 120,000 distinct CDR3 sequences, 66% seen once. Findings of the study overall: Compared with tumor, normal lung showed significantly lower TCR diversity.

The sequence derives from a man aged 55 to 70 with small cell lung cancer. Material: lung tumor tissue. The chain has TRBV6-5 and TRBJ1-1; 7 bases fit TRBD1. The CDR3 protein is CASSYRGLETEAFF. The CDR3 DNA sequence: TGTGCCAGCAGTTATAGGGGGCTAGAGACTGAAGCTTTCTTT.